The 2 T cell receptor beta chains listed next were all sequenced from one sample in a study of brain T cells in children with intractable seizures. The assay was immunoSEQ multiplex PCR, and TCRdb's table has in-frame clones only and misses some. This table holds 70,000 to 90,000 clones, 90% to 95% found once. Sequences were derived from peripheral blood, sampled at surgery. The receptors stem from a boy in the first two years of life with tuberous sclerosis and intractable seizures.

The genes are TRBV6-6 and TRBJ2-7, with a possible D match to TRBD2 (5 bases). Trimming took off 0 bases at V and 0 bases at J, with 9 bases between the two ends. Looked up from germline, CDR1 is MNHNY and CDR2 is SVGAGI (reference sequence). The CDR3 contains 15 residues. For the CDR3, the DNA is TGTGCCAGCAGTTACTCTTTCGGAGGCTCCTACGAGCAGTACTTC. Translating it yields CASSYSFGGSYEQYF.

V gene TRBV11-3 combines with J gene TRBJ1-1; 9 bases line up with TRBD1. This CDR3 contains 18 residues. V trimming: 1 base; J trimming: 1 base; junction bases outside the gene matches: 10. Germline loops: CDR1 SGHNT, CDR2 YENEEA. The CDR3 here is CASSLVAGQGTRNTEAFF. The CDR3 DNA reads TGTGCCAGCAGCTTAGTTGCAGGACAGGGGACGAGGAACACTGAAGCTTTCTTT. The full variable domain, with the rest looked up from reference TRBV11-3 and TRBJ1-1, is EAGVVQSPRYKIIEKKQPVAFWCNPISGHNTLYWYLQNLGQGPELLIRYENEEAVDDSQLPKDRFSAERLKGVDSTLKIQPAELGDSAVYLCASSLVAGQGTRNTEAFFGQGTRLTVV.